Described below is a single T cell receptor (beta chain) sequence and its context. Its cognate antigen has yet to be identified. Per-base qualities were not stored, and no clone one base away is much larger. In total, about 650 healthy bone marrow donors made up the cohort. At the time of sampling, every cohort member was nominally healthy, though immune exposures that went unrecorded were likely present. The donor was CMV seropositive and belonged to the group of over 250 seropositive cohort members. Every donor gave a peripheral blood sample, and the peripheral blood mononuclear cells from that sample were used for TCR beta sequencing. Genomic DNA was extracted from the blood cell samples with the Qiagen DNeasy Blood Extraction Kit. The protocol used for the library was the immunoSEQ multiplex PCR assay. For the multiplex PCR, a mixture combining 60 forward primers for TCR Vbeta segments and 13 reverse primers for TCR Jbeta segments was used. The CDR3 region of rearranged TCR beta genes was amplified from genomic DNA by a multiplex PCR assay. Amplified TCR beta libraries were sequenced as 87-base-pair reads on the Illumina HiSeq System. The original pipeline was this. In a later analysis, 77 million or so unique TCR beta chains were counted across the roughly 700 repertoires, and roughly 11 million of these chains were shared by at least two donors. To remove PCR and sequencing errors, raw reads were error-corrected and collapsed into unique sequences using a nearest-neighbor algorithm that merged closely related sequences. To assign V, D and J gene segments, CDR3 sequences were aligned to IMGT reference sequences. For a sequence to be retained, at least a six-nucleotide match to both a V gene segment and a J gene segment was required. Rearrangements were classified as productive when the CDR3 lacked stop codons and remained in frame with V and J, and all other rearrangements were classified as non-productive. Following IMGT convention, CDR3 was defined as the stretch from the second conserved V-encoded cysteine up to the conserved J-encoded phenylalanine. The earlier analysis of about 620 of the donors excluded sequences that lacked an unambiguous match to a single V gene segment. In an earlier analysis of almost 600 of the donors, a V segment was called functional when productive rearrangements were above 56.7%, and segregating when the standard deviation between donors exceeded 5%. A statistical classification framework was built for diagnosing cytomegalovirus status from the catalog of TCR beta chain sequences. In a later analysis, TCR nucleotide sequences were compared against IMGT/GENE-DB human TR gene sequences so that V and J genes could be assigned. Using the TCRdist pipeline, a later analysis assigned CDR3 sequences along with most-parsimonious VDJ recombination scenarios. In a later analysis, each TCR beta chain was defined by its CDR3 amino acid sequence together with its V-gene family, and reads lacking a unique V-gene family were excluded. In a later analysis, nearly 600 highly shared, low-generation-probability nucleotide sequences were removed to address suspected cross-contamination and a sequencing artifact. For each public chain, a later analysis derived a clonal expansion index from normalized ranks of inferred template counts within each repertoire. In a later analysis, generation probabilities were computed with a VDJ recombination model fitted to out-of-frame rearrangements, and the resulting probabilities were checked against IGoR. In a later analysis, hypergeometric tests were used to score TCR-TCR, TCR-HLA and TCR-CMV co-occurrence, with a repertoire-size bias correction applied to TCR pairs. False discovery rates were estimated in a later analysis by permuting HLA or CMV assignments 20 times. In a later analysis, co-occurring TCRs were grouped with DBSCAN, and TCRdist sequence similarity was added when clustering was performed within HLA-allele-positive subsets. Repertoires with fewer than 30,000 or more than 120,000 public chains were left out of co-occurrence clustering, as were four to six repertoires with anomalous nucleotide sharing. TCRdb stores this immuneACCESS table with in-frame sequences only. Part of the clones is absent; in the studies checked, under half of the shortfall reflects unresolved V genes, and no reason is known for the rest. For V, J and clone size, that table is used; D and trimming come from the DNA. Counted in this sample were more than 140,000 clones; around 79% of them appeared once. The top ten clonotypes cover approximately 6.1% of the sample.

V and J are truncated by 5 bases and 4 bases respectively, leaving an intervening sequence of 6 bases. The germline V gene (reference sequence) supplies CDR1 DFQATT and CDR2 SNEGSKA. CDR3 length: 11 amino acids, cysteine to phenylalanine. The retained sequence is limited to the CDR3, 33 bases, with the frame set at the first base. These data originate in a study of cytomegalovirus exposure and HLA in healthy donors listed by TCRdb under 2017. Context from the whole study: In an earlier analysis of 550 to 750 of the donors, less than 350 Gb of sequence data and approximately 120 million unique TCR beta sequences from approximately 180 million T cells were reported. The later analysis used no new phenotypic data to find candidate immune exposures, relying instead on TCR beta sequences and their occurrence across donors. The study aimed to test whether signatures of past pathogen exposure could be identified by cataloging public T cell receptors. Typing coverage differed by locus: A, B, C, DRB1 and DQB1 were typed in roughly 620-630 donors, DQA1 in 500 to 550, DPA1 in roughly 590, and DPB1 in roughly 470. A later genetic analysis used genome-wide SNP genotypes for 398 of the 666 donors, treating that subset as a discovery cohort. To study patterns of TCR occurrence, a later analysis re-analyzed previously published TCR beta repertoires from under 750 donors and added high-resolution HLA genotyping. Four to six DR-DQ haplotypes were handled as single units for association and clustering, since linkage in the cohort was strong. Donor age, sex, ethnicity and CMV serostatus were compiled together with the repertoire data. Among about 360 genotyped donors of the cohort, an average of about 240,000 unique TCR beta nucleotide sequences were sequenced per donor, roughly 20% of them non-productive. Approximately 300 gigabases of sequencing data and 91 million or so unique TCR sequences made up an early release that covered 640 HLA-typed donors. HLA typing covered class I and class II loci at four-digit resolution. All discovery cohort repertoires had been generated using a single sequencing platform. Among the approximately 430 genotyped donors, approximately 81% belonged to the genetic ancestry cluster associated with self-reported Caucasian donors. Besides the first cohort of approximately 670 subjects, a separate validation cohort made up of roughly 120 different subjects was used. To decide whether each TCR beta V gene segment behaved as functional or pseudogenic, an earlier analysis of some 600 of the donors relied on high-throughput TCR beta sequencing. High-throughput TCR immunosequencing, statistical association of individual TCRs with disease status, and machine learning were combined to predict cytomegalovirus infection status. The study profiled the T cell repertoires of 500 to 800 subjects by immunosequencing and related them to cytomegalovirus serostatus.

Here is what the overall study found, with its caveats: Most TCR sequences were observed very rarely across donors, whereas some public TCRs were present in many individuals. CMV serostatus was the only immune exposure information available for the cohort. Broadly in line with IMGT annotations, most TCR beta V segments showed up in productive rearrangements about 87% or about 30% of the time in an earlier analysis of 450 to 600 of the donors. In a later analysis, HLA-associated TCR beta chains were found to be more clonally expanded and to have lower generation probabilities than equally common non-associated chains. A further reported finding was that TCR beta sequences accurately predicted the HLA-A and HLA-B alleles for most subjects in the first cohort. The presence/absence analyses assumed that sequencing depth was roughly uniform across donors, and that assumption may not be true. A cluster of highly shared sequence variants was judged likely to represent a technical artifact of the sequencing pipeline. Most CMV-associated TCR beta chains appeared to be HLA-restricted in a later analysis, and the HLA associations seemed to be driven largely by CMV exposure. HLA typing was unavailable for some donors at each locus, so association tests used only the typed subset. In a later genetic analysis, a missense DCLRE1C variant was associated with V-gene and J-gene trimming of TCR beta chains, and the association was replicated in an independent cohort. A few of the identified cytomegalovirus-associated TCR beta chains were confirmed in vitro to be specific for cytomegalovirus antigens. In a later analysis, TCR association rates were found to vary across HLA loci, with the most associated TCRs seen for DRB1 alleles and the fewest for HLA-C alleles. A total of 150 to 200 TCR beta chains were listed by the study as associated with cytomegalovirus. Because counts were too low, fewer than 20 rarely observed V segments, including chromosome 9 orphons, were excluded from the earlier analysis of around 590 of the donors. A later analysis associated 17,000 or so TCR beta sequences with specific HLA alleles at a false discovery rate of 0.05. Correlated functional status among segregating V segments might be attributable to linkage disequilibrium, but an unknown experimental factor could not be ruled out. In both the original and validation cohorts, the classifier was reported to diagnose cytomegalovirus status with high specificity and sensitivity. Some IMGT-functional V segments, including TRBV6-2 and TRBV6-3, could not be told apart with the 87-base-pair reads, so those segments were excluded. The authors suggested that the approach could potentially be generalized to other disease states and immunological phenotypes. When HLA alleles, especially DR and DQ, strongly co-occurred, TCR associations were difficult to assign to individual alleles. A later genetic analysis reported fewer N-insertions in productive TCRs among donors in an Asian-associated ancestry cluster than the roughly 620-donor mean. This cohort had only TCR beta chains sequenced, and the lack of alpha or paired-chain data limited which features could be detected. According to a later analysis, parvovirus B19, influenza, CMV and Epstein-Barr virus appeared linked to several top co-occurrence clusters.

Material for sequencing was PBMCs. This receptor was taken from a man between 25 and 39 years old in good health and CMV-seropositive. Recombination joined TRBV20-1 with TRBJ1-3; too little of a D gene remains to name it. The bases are TGCAGTGCTGAGAGGGGAAACACCATATATTTT. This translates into CSAERGNTIYF.